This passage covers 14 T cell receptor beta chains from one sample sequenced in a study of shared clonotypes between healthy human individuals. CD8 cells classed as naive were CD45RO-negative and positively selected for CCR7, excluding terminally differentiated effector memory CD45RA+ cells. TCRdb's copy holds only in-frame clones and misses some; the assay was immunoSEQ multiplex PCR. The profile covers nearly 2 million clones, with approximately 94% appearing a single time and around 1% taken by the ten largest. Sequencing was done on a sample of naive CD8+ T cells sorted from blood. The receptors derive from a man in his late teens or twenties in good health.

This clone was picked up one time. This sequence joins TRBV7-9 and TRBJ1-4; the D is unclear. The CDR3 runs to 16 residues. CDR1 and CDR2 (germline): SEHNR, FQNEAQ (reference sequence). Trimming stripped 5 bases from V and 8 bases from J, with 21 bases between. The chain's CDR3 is CASSPLDEGGEEKLFF. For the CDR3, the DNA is TGTGCCAGCAGCCCCTTAGACGAGGGTGGAGAGGAAAAACTGTTTTTT.

CDR3 residues: CASSKAASGSKVSYNEQFF. The DNA for the CDR3 is TGTGCCAGCAGCAAAGCGGCTAGCGGGAGTAAAGTTTCCTACAATGAGCAGTTCTTC. The genes are TRBV21-1 and TRBJ2-1; no check of the table's D call, TRBD2, against the DNA was made. TRBV21-1 is labeled a pseudogene. The CDR3 is 19 amino acids.

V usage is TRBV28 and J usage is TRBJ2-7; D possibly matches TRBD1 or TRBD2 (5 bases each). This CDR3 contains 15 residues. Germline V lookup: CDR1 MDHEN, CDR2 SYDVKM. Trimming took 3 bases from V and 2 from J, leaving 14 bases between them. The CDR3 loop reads CASSFGPGTAYEQYF. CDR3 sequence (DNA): TGTGCCAGCAGTTTCGGTCCAGGGACGGCCTACGAGCAGTACTTC.

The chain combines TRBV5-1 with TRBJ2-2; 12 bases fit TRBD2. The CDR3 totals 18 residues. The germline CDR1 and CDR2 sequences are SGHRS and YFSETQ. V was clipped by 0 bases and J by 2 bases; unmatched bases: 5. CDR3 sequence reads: CASSLALAGGQNTGELFF. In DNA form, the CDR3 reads TGCGCCAGCAGCTTGGCACTAGCGGGGGGCCAAAACACCGGGGAGCTGTTTTTT. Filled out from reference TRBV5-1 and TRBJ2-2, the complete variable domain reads KAGVTQTPRYLIKTRGQQVTLSCSPISGHRSVSWYQQTPGQGLQFLFEYFSETQRNKGNFPGRFSGRQFSNSRSEMNVSTLELGDSALYLCASSLALAGGQNTGELFFGEGSRLTVL.

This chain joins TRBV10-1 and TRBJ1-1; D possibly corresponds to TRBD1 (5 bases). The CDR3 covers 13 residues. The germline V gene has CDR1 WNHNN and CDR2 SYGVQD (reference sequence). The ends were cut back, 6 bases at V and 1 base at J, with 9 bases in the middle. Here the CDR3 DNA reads TGCGCCAGCAGGGCGGGACGGAACACTGAAGCTTTCTTT. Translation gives CASRAGRNTEAFF.

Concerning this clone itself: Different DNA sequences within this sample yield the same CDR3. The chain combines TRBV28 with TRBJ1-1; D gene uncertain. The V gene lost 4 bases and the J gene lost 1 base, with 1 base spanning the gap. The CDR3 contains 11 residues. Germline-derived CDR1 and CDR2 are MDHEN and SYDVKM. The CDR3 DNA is TGTGCCAGCAGTTGGAACACTGAAGCTTTCTTT. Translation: CASSWNTEAFF. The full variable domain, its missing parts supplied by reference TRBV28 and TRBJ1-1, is DVKVTQSSRYLVKRTGEKVFLECVQDMDHENMFWYRQDPGLGLRLIYFSYDVKMKEKGDIPEGYSVSREKKERFSLILESASTNQTSMYLCASSWNTEAFFGQGTRLTVV.

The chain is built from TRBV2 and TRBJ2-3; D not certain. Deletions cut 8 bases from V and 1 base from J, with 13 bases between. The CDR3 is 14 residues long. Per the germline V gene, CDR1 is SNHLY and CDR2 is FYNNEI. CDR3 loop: CASESGSGTDTQYF. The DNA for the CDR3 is TGTGCCAGCGAGTCCGGCTCTGGCACAGATACGCAGTATTTT.

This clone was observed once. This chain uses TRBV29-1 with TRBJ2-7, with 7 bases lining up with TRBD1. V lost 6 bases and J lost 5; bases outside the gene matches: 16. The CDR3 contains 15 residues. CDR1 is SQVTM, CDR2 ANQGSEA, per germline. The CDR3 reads CSVEMAGAGGHEQYF. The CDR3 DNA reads TGCAGCGTGGAGATGGCCGGGGCAGGGGGTCACGAGCAGTACTTC.

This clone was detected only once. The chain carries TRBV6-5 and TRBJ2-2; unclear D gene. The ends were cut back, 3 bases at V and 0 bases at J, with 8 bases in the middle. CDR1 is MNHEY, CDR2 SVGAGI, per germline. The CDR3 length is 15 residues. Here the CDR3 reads CASSYLAPNTGELFF. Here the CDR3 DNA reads TGTGCCAGCAGTTATCTCGCTCCGAACACCGGGGAGCTGTTTTTT.

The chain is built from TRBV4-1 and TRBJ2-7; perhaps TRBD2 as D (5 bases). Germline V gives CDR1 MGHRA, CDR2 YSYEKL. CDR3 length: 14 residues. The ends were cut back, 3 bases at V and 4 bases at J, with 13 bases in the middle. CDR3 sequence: CASSQPGMTYEQYF. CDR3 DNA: TGCGCCAGCAGCCAGCCGGGGATGACATACGAGCAGTACTTC.

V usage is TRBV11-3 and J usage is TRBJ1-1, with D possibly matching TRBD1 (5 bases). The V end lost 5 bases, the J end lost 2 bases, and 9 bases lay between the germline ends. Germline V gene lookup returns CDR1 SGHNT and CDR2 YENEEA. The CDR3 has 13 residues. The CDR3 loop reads CASSGGINTEAFF. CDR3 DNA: TGTGCCAGCAGCGGGGGAATAAACACTGAAGCTTTCTTT.

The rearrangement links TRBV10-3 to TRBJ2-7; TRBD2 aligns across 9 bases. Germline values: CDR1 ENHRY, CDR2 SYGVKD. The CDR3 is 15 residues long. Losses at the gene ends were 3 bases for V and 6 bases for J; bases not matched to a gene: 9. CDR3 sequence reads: CAISEPGTSSGEQYF. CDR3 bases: TGTGCCATCAGTGAACCCGGGACTAGCTCTGGCGAGCAGTACTTC.

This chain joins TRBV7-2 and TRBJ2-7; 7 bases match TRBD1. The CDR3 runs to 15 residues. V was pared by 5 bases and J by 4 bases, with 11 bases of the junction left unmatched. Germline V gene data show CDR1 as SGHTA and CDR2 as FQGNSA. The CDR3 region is CASSPTRGQTYEQYF. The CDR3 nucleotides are TGTGCCAGCAGCCCAACCCGGGGACAGACGTACGAGCAGTACTTC.

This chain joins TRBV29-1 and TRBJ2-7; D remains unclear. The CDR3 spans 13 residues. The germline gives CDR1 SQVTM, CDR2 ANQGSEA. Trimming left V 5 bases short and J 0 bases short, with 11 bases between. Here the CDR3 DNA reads TGCAGCGTTTTTATGCAGAGCTCCTACGAGCAGTACTTC. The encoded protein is CSVFMQSSYEQYF.